This T cell receptor (beta chain) was observed in a study of cytomegalovirus exposure and HLA in healthy donors. A remark on this clone: Its antigen is as yet unknown.

With 60 Vbeta and 13 Jbeta primers, the PCR was carried out. The protocol was immunoSEQ multiplex PCR, while the TCRdb copy is restricted to in-frame clones and leaves out a portion. Of 150,000 or so clones listed, 80% to 90% are singletons. Per germline, CDR1 SGHTA and CDR2 FQGNSA. The CDR3 is 15 residues long. The J segment lost 4 bases and the V segment lost 1 base, leaving 5 bases of the junction unmatched. Study-wide points: Using a false discovery rate of 0.05, a later analysis showed that approximately 16,000 TCR beta sequences were associated with HLA alleles. The study dropped some indistinguishable V segments, TRBV6-2 and TRBV6-3 among them.

This sequence joins TRBV7-2 and TRBJ2-7; 9 nucleotides agree with TRBD2. The clonotype was recovered from a woman in her late teens or twenties in good health and CMV-seronegative. Sequencing input: PBMCs. The CDR3 nucleotides are TGTGCCAGCAGCTTAGGAGCGGGAGGACCATACGAGCAGTACTTC. Translated: CASSLGAGGPYEQYF.